This T cell receptor beta chain was captured by sequencing in a study of T cell repertoires in cytomegalovirus infection. Study information: It can be stated that public TCR beta signatures indicated CMV infection as well as a matching HLA type.

This clonotype has at least ten counts. Its antigen is undetermined. Trimming removed 5 bases from V and 3 bases from J, with 14 bases in between. Per germline, CDR1 SGHTA and CDR2 FQGNSA. The CDR3 runs to 15 residues. MiXCR was run by TCRdb on the reads, yielding one entry per CDR3 protein. This table holds about 190,000 distinct CDR3 sequences, roughly 9% found once. The study, taken as a whole, reports: HLA-C-restricted CMV-specific TCR beta clonotypes prevailed in the ex vivo response. People with CMV and the relevant HLA were identified by cumulative public TCR beta family frequency.

V and J are TRBV7-2 and TRBJ1-5, with a possible D match to TRBD1 (6 bases). Source material: PBMCs. The source of this sequence is a human donor in good health (CMV status not recorded). Some clones in this sample may be carry-over from other donors' samples. This chain's CDR3 is CASSKTGKANQPQHF. In DNA, the CDR3 is TGTGCCAGCAGCAAAACAGGGAAGGCCAATCAGCCCCAGCATTTT.